This TCR beta chain emerged from a study of patients and donors after allogeneic stem cell transplantation. This clonotype was found a few times. MiXCR was run by TCRdb on the RT-PCR reads, yielding one entry per CDR3 protein. The profile shows 20,000 to 30,000 distinct CDR3 sequences, 7.5% to 9% of them singletons. Trimming took 6 bases from V and 1 from J, leaving 9 bases between them. Germline V lookup: CDR1 MNHNS, CDR2 SASEGT. The CDR3 totals 13 residues. This clonotype was sampled from a human donor who was either an allogeneic HSCT recipient or a stem cell or donor lymphocyte infusion donor (not recorded which). It is not recorded whose cells these are; they may come from a transplant donor. The V and J genes are TRBV6-1 and TRBJ1-1; no reliable D call. The specimen was blood, either unsorted or a sorted T cell fraction (not recorded which). CDR3 sequence reads: CASRAIWNTEAFF. The CDR3 nucleotides read TGTGCCAGCAGGGCGATCTGGAACACTGAAGCTTTCTTT.